The 2 T cell receptor beta chains reported below all come from one sample, sequenced in a study of OX40 agonist ivuxolimab in advanced cancers. Libraries were prepared by immunoSEQ multiplex PCR; TCRdb keeps only in-frame clonotypes and omits some of them. The sample shows about 51,000 clones, over 65% of them seen only once. Sequenced material: CD4+ or CD8+ T cells sorted from blood, taken in a trial of the OX40 agonist ivuxolimab. These receptors came from an adult with an advanced solid tumor such as melanoma, head and neck, liver or kidney cancer.

The genes are TRBV19 and TRBJ2-5; 7 positions match TRBD1. In germline, CDR1 is LNHDA, CDR2 SQIVND (reference sequence). The ends lost 3 bases at V and 4 bases at J; junction bases unmatched: 8. The CDR3 totals 15 residues. Here the CDR3 reads CASSMTGLRRETQYF. As DNA, the CDR3 is TGTGCCAGTAGTATGACAGGGCTTAGAAGAGAGACCCAGTACTTC.

The V and J genes are TRBV11-2 and TRBJ2-5, with TRBD2 identical over 8 bases. Judging by the DNA end, TRBJ2-7 fits better; the J call may be wrong. CDR3 size: 17 residues. Germline CDR1 is SGHAT and CDR2 is FQNNGV. For the CDR3, the DNA is TGTGCCAGCAGCTTAGGTGGATTGGGGACTAGGATGTTCGAGCAGTACTTC. Its translation: CASSLGGLGTRMFEQYF.